The 22 T cell receptor beta chains presented below share a single source sample, sequenced in a study of blood T cell repertoires in COVID-19. TCRdb's table, derived via immunoSEQ multiplex PCR, lists solely in-frame clones and lacks some. This table has under 200,000 clones, approximately 88% appearing once. The material sequenced was peripheral blood. The receptors shown here come from a woman of 80 years or more with active or convalescent COVID-19.

CDR3: CASSRRGSNEKLFF. The CDR3 nucleotides are TGTGCCAGCAGCCGGAGGGGCAGTAATGAAAAACTGTTTTTT. The chain is built from TRBV7-6 and TRBJ1-4, with a possible D match to TRBD1 (5 bases). The CDR3 is 14 residues long. The germline V gene has CDR1 SGHVS and CDR2 FNYEAQ. Deletions cut 5 bases from V and 4 bases from J, with 11 bases between.

The gene calls are TRBV6-5 and TRBJ1-5; D is perhaps TRBD1 (5 bases). The germline CDR1 and CDR2 sequences are MNHEY and SVGAGI. The V gene lost 10 bases and the J gene lost 0 bases, with 13 bases spanning the gap. The CDR3 loop spans 14 amino acids. CDR3 region: CATRQPNSNQPQHF. Written as DNA, the CDR3 is TGTGCCACCCGACAGCCAAATAGCAATCAGCCCCAGCATTTT.

The rearrangement joins TRBV18 to TRBJ1-2, with TRBD1 identical over 7 bases. There are 14 residues in the CDR3. V shed 4 bases, J shed 0 bases, and the junction held 2 bases outside the gene matches. Germline V gene data show CDR1 as KGHSH and CDR2 as LQKENI. The CDR3 DNA reads TGTGCCAGCTCACTCGGGACAGCTAACTATGGCTACACCTTC. Translated: CASSLGTANYGYTF.

The chain has TRBV7-8 and TRBJ2-5; TRBD2 matches 10 bases. Germline V gene data show CDR1 as SGHVS and CDR2 as FQNEAQ. Trimming cost V 2 bases and J 4 bases; bases outside gene matches: 10. CDR3 length equals 17 residues. CDR3: CASSLSVAGGFPETQYF. The CDR3 nucleotides are TGTGCCAGCAGCTTAAGTGTAGCGGGGGGATTCCCAGAGACCCAGTACTTC.

The V and J genes are TRBV7-9 and TRBJ2-3; 15 bases line up with TRBD2. Germline V lookup: CDR1 SEHNR, CDR2 FQNEAQ (reference sequence). V lost 4 bases, J lost 2 bases, and 4 bases stayed unmatched. The CDR3 is 17 amino acids. CDR3 protein: CASSSGLAGGNTDTQYF. CDR3 coding DNA: TGTGCCAGCAGCTCGGGACTAGCGGGGGGTAACACAGATACGCAGTATTTT.

The V call is TRBV11-2, the J call TRBJ1-2; 7 bases align to TRBD1. CDR3 length: 13 residues. With 0 bases clipped from V and 10 bases from J, the junction kept 5 bases outside the gene matches. The germline CDR1 and CDR2 sequences are SGHAT and FQNNGV. The CDR3 region is CASSLDRGQHYTF. The CDR3 nucleotides are TGTGCCAGCAGCTTAGATCGGGGACAGCACTACACCTTC. The full variable domain, with the rest looked up from reference TRBV11-2 and TRBJ1-2, is EAGVAQSPRYKIIEKRQSVAFWCNPISGHATLYWYQQILGQGPKLLIQFQNNGVVDDSQLPKDRFSAERLKGVDSTLKIQPAKLEDSAVYLCASSLDRGQHYTFGSGTRLTVV.

CDR3 DNA sequence: TGCAGCGTTACAGGGAAGAGCTCCTACGAGCAGTACTTC. Translated, it gives CSVTGKSSYEQYF. The chain recombines TRBV29-1 with TRBJ2-7, with D possibly TRBD1 on 6 matching bases. V lost 5 bases and J 0 bases, leaving 11 bases between the germline ends. The CDR3 covers 13 residues. CDR1 and CDR2 (germline): SQVTM, ANQGSEA.

The CDR3 reads CASSTQGHGTEAFF. The CDR3 DNA is TGTGCCAGCAGCACACAGGGTCACGGCACTGAAGCTTTCTTT. The V call is TRBV7-2, the J call TRBJ1-1, with TRBD1 as a possible D gene (6 bases). V gave up 5 bases and J gave up 4 bases, with 14 bases separating them. Germline V gene sequence: CDR1 SGHTA, CDR2 FQGNSA. The CDR3 loop spans 14 amino acids.

J is TRBJ2-1 and V is TRBV19, with TRBD2 identical over 8 bases. The trim removed 5 bases at V and 4 bases at J, leaving 10 bases unmatched. The CDR3 length is 16 residues. Germline assignment: CDR1 LNHDA and CDR2 SQIVND (reference sequence). The CDR3 coding sequence is TGTGCCAGTAGTGCCGCGGGGGGCCGCAGTTACAATGAGCAGTTCTTC. It yields the protein CASSAAGGRSYNEQFF. The whole variable domain, remainder taken from reference TRBV19 and TRBJ2-1, is DGGITQSPKYLFRKEGQNVTLSCEQNLNHDAMYWYRQDPGQGLRLIYYSQIVNDFQKGDIAEGYSVSREKKESFPLTVTSAQKNPTAFYLCASSAAGGRSYNEQFFGPGTRLTVL.

V is TRBV7-9 and J is TRBJ2-5, with 10 bases that match TRBD1. Per germline, CDR1 SEHNR and CDR2 FQNEAQ (reference sequence). The CDR3 runs 15 residues. V lost 3 bases and J lost 1; bases outside the gene matches: 2. The CDR3 is CASSLTGGLQETQYF. DNA of the CDR3: TGTGCCAGCAGCTTGACAGGGGGCCTCCAAGAGACCCAGTACTTC.

This clone has just a few counts. The chain uses TRBV4-1 and TRBJ2-7, with no clear D. The CDR3 contains 16 residues. Trimming removed 0 bases at V and 0 bases at J, with 12 bases between. Germline V gene data show CDR1 as MGHRA and CDR2 as YSYEKL. CDR3 in amino acids: CASSQEGTVSSYEQYF. The CDR3 DNA follows: TGCGCCAGCAGCCAAGAAGGCACAGTAAGCTCCTACGAGCAGTACTTC.

The chain has TRBV15 and TRBJ1-5; TRBD1 matches 10 bases. Germline CDR1 is LNHNV and CDR2 is YYDKDF (reference sequence). V lost 1 base to trimming and J lost 5 bases; unmatched junction nucleotides: 8. The CDR3 is 17 residues long. CDR3 in DNA: TGTGCCACCAGCAGAGCTCGGATTGGACAGGGGGATCAGCCCCAGCATTTT. This codes for CATSRARIGQGDQPQHF.

The V gene is TRBV6-1, the J gene TRBJ1-3; D gene ambiguous. Germline V lookup: CDR1 MNHNS, CDR2 SASEGT. The germline V and J ends were trimmed by 3 bases and 4 bases, with 7 bases remaining between them. The CDR3 has 13 residues. In DNA form, the CDR3 reads TGTGCCAGCAGTGAGATCAGGGGAAACACCATATATTTT. Translation gives CASSEIRGNTIYF.

This chain joins TRBV3-1 (or the pseudogene TRBV3-2) and TRBJ1-2; 10 positions agree with TRBD1. The CDR3 totals 15 residues. Trimming removed 6 bases from V and 3 bases from J; junction bases left unmatched: 7. CDR1 LGHDT and CDR2 YNNKEL come from the germline V gene (reference sequence). The CDR3 sequence is CASRETGGADYGYTF. The CDR3 region has the DNA TGTGCCAGCAGGGAGACAGGGGGCGCCGACTATGGCTACACCTTC.

The rearrangement uses TRBV3-1 (or the pseudogene TRBV3-2) and TRBJ1-2, with 8 bases that match TRBD1. CDR3 size: 15 residues. The V gene end was trimmed by 0 bases and the J gene end by 4 bases; junction bases not matched to a gene: 4. Looked up from germline, CDR1 is LGHDT and CDR2 is YNNKEL (reference sequence). Here the CDR3 reads CASSQEPGGGYGYTF. The CDR3 DNA reads as TGTGCCAGCAGCCAAGAACCAGGGGGCGGCTATGGCTACACCTTC.

The rearrangement joins TRBV4-2 to TRBJ1-2; 9 nucleotides agree with TRBD1. This CDR3 region has 15 residues. Trimming removed 4 bases from V and 4 bases from J; junction bases left unmatched: 7. CDR1 is LGHNA and CDR2 is YNFKEQ in the germline V gene. In nucleotides, the CDR3 is TGTGCCAGCAGCCCAAGGACAGGGGACACCTATGGCTACACCTTC. Translating gives CASSPRTGDTYGYTF.

The CDR3 nucleotides are TGTGCCAGCAGTGACAACTCCGGGACTAGTACCGGGGAGCTGTTTTTT. This translates into CASSDNSGTSTGELFF. V usage is TRBV6-4 and J usage is TRBJ2-2, with 8 bases identical to TRBD2. The CDR3 is 16 residues long. Per the germline V gene, CDR1 is MRHNA and CDR2 is SNTAGT. V dropped 2 bases and J dropped 5; count of bases not matched to a gene: 7.

This sequence joins TRBV25-1 and TRBJ1-2, with TRBD1 as a possible D gene (5 bases). The V gene lost 6 bases and the J gene lost 4 bases, with 21 bases spanning the gap. The CDR3 runs to 16 residues. CDR1 MGHDK and CDR2 SYGVNS come from the germline V gene. The CDR3 loop is CASRPDGGGPSYGYTF. The CDR3, as DNA: TGTGCCAGCAGACCCGACGGGGGGGGTCCTTCCTATGGCTACACCTTC.

V usage is TRBV3-1 (or the pseudogene TRBV3-2) and J usage is TRBJ1-5; TRBD1 aligns across 8 bases. CDR3 length: 15 amino acids. Trimming removed 1 base from V and 3 bases from J; junction bases left unmatched: 2. The germline V gene encodes CDR1 LGHDT and CDR2 YNNKEL (reference sequence). CDR3 sequence reads: CASSQGDRYNQPQHF. CDR3 in DNA: TGTGCCAGCAGCCAAGGGGACAGGTACAATCAGCCCCAGCATTTT.

The rearrangement uses TRBV5-4 and TRBJ1-4; 7 bases match TRBD1. With 0 bases clipped from V and 2 bases from J, the junction kept 10 bases outside the gene matches. The CDR3 is 18 amino acids. Per the germline V gene, CDR1 is SGHNT and CDR2 is YYREEE (reference sequence). CDR3 protein: CASSLGGAGGLTNEKLFF. The CDR3 DNA reads as TGTGCCAGCAGCTTGGGAGGGGCAGGGGGATTGACTAATGAAAAACTGTTTTTT.

V is TRBV19 and J is TRBJ1-2; TRBD1 agrees at 7 bases. In germline, CDR1 is LNHDA, CDR2 SQIVND (reference sequence). The CDR3 contains 16 residues. The V gene end was trimmed by 9 bases and the J gene end by 3 bases; junction bases not matched to a gene: 16. In DNA form, the CDR3 reads TGTGCCAGCGCCCCTCTAAACAGGGGATACGACTATGGCTACACCTTC. This translates into CASAPLNRGYDYGYTF.

This chain joins TRBV28 and TRBJ1-1, with D tentatively TRBD1 (5 bases). CDR1 and CDR2 from the germline V gene are MDHEN and SYDVKM. V was pared by 6 bases and J by 11 bases, with 16 bases between. The CDR3 covers 12 residues. The CDR3 loop reads CASRDGPRAAFF. Here the CDR3 DNA reads TGTGCCAGCAGAGATGGACCCAGGGCGGCTTTCTTT.